Shown below are 10 T cell receptor beta chains from a single sample sequenced in a study of CD8 T cell repertoires and HIV-1 epitope variants. The table came from immunoSEQ multiplex PCR; TCRdb's copy has only in-frame clones and leaves some out. The sample includes approximately 90,000 clones, 74% of them seen just once. The sequenced sample was uncultured baseline CD8+ T cells from peripheral blood mononuclear cells (PBMCs). The origin of the receptors is a male donor with HIV.

The J gene is TRBJ1-5, the V gene TRBV25-1; D is undetermined. Trimming pared 5 bases from V and 4 bases from J, leaving 6 bases between. From germline, CDR1 is MGHDK and CDR2 SYGVNS. This CDR3 is built from 12 residues. This chain's CDR3 is CASSWGNQPQHF. The CDR3, as DNA: TGTGCCAGCAGTTGGGGTAATCAGCCCCAGCATTTT.

As regards this clone: Other DNA sequences of this sample code for an identical CDR3. J is TRBJ2-1 and V is TRBV28, with TRBD2 matching 7 bases. V lost 7 bases, J lost 0 bases, and 12 bases stayed unmatched. The germline CDR1 and CDR2 sequences are MDHEN and SYDVKM. The CDR3 totals 17 residues. CDR3 region: CASNLGRSGNSYNEQFF. CDR3 nucleotide sequence: TGTGCCAGCAACTTGGGACGGAGCGGGAACTCCTACAATGAGCAGTTCTTC.

The chain uses TRBV27 and TRBJ2-4; 14 bases agree with TRBD2. The CDR3 runs 18 residues. J gave up 2 bases and V 6 bases, and 9 bases lay outside the gene matches. Germline V CDR1 and CDR2: MNHEY, SMNVEV (reference sequence). The CDR3 protein is CASRDGTSGRWPKNIQYF. The CDR3 DNA reads as TGTGCCAGCAGGGACGGGACTAGCGGGAGATGGCCCAAAAACATTCAGTACTTC.

This chain uses TRBV5-4 with TRBJ1-6; D remains unclear. Trimming pared 2 bases from V and 6 bases from J, leaving 9 bases between. From germline, CDR1 is SGHNT and CDR2 YYREEE (reference sequence). This CDR3 comprises 14 residues. The CDR3 DNA is TGTGCCAGCAGCTTACAGCCTATTAATTCACCCCTCCACTTT. Encoded protein: CASSLQPINSPLHF.

This clone has just a few counts. This chain uses TRBV21-1 with TRBJ2-5; the table gives TRBD2 as D, unverified against the DNA. TRBV21-1 represents a pseudogene. The CDR3 contains 12 residues. The CDR3 loop is CASSNRWETQYF. The CDR3 nucleotides read TGTGCCAGCAGCAACCGGTGGGAGACCCAGTACTTC.

V is TRBV7-6 and J is TRBJ2-5; 9 bases are shared with TRBD2. The V gene's germline CDR1 is SGHVS and CDR2 FNYEAQ. J lost 5 bases, V lost 1 base, and 8 bases had no gene match. The CDR3 runs 16 residues. The CDR3 nucleotides are TGTGCCAGCAGCTTAGTGGTAGCGGGAGTCGGGGAGACCCAGTACTTC. Translating gives CASSLVVAGVGETQYF. The entire variable domain, with the rest obtained from reference TRBV7-6 and TRBJ2-5, is as follows: GAGVSQSPRYKVTKRGQDVALRCDPISGHVSLYWYRQALGQGPEFLTYFNYEAQQDKSGLPNDRFSAERPEGSISTLTIQRTEQRDSAMYRCASSLVVAGVGETQYFGPGTRLLVL.

This chain links TRBV27 with TRBJ1-2; a possible D gene is TRBD1 (5 bases). CDR3 length equals 14 residues. V lost 0 bases and J 5 bases, leaving 10 bases between the germline ends. Germline-derived CDR1 and CDR2 are MNHEY and SMNVEV (reference sequence). For the CDR3, the DNA is TGTGCCAGCAGTTTATCTTTCAGGGATTATGGCTACACCTTC. Its translation: CASSLSFRDYGYTF.

V gene TRBV4-3 combines with J gene TRBJ1-6; D unresolved. Per the germline V gene, CDR1 is LGHNA and CDR2 is YSLEER. This CDR3 region has 16 residues. V lost 0 bases, J lost 10 bases, and 16 bases lay in between. CDR3 DNA: TGCGCCAGCAGCCAAGATCAGCCGGGTTTGCGGTCACCCCTCCACTTT. Its translation is CASSQDQPGLRSPLHF.

A word on this clone: Other DNA variants within this sample encode the same CDR3. This rearrangement joins TRBV9 to TRBJ2-5; TRBD2 agrees at 14 bases. This CDR3 contains 16 residues. The trim removed 0 bases at V and 2 bases at J, leaving 0 bases unmatched. In germline, CDR1 is SGDLS, CDR2 YYNGEE. CDR3 sequence (DNA): TGTGCCAGCAGCGTAGGGACTAGCGGGGGGCAAGAGACCCAGTACTTC. Translated, it gives CASSVGTSGGQETQYF.

The rearrangement links TRBV5-1 to TRBJ1-2; possible D gene TRBD1, 5 bases. CDR1 and CDR2 (germline): SGHRS, YFSETQ. V was trimmed by 0 bases and J by 4 bases, leaving 10 bases between them. The length of the CDR3 is 14 residues. DNA of the CDR3: TGCGCCAGCAGCTTGGTAACAGGTAGCTATGGCTACACCTTC. Amino acid sequence: CASSLVTGSYGYTF.